This is a list of T cell receptor beta chains from one sample in a study of OX40 agonist ivuxolimab in advanced cancers. Profiled with immunoSEQ multiplex PCR; TCRdb holds only in-frame clones, not every one. The sample includes tens of thousands of clones, roughly 88% of them seen just once. Here the sequenced sample was CD4+ or CD8+ T cells sorted from blood, taken in a trial of the OX40 agonist ivuxolimab. The source of these receptors is an adult with an advanced solid tumor such as melanoma, head and neck, liver or kidney cancer. Both conserved end residues are part of each CDR3. D genes are given only for firm matches. A clone size is listed for some rows: how often the clone was seen (once, few, many), or a class if it is expanded.

TRBJ1-2 | TRBV20-1 | once | - | CSADTNYGYTF | TGCAGTGCAGACACTAACTATGGCTACACCTTC
TRBJ2-2 | TRBV28 | - | TRBD2 | CASSSRTSGSTGELFF | TGTGCCAGCAGTTCACGGACTAGCGGGAGCACCGGGGAGCTGTTTTTT
TRBJ2-1 | TRBV28 | - | TRBD1 | CASRSSWGQSYNEQFF | TGTGCCAGCAGGTCATCCTGGGGACAGTCCTACAATGAGCAGTTCTTC
TRBJ1-4 | TRBV29-1 | - | - | CSVETTEKLFF | TGCAGCGTTGAAACAACTGAAAAACTGTTTTTT
TRBJ2-1 | TRBV18 | - | - | CASSNDRYNEQFF | TGTGCCAGCTCAAATGACAGGTACAATGAGCAGTTCTTC
TRBJ2-1 | TRBV11-1 | - | - | CASRQGSGSYNEQFF | TGTGCCAGCAGACAGGGTAGCGGCTCCTACAATGAGCAGTTCTTC
TRBJ2-6 | TRBV7-3 | - | - | CASSTLGVAGANVLTF | TGTGCCAGCAGCACGTTAGGGGTGGCTGGGGCCAACGTCCTGACTTTC
TRBJ2-1 | TRBV4-2 | - | - | CASSQDLSSTYSEQFF | TGTGCCAGCAGCCAAGATCTATCTAGTACCTACAGTGAGCAGTTCTTC
TRBJ2-1 | TRBV7-2 | - | TRBD1 | CASSLIGGRQSSYNEQFF | TGTGCCAGCAGCTTAATAGGGGGCAGGCAGAGCTCCTACAATGAGCAGTTCTTC
TRBJ2-1 | TRBV9 | - | TRBD2 | CASSPQLAGGDEQFF | TGTGCCAGCAGCCCACAGCTAGCGGGAGGGGATGAGCAGTTCTTC
TRBJ1-1 | TRBV2 | - | - | CASRDQTGIGTEAFF | TGTGCCAGCAGAGACCAAACAGGGATTGGCACTGAAGCTTTCTTT
TRBJ2-7 | TRBV11-3 | - | TRBD1 | CASSFRTGMEQYF | TGTGCCAGCAGCTTTAGGACAGGGATGGAGCAGTACTTC
TRBJ2-5 | TRBV18 | - | - | CASSVIDQETQYF | TGTGCCAGCTCAGTCATAGACCAAGAGACCCAGTACTTC
TRBJ1-5 | TRBV19 | - | - | CASSPSGQYYQPQHF | TGTGCCAGTAGTCCCTCGGGGCAGTATTATCAGCCCCAGCATTTT
TRBJ2-3 | TRBV7-3 | - | - | CASSLGTSTDTQYF | TGTGCCAGCAGCTTAGGGACTAGCACAGATACGCAGTATTTT
TRBJ2-3 | TRBV7-9 | - | - | CASSLGGAGTDTQYF | TGTGCCAGCAGCTTAGGGGGGGCCGGCACAGATACGCAGTATTTT
TRBJ2-1 | TRBV15 | few | - | CATSRGLVYGPTWSSYNEQFF | TGTGCCACCAGCAGAGGTTTGGTCTACGGCCCCACCTGGAGCTCCTACAATGAGCAGTTCTTC
TRBJ1-4 | TRBV6-6 | - | - | CASSYAGTRHEKLFF | TGTGCCAGCAGTTACGCCGGGACACGGCATGAAAAACTGTTTTTT
TRBJ1-5 | TRBV28 | - | TRBD1 | CASTTQGAGVQPQHF | TGTGCCAGCACGACTCAGGGGGCAGGGGTTCAGCCCCAGCATTTT
TRBJ2-6 | TRBV2 | - | - | CASRTGSGANVLTF | TGTGCCAGCAGGACAGGCTCTGGGGCCAACGTCCTGACTTTC
TRBJ2-7 | TRBV4-2 | - | - | CASSQDRGGAYEQYF | TGTGCCAGCAGCCAAGATAGGGGGGGGGCGTACGAGCAGTACTTC
TRBJ1-1 | TRBV12-5 | - | TRBD1 | CASGLDPGQGGEAFF | TGTGCTAGTGGTTTGGACCCGGGACAGGGAGGTGAAGCTTTCTTT
TRBJ1-2 | TRBV11-2 | - | TRBD1 | CASSTRQGNYGYTF | TGTGCCAGCAGCACCCGACAGGGAAACTATGGCTACACCTTC
TRBJ2-1 | TRBV19 | - | - | CASSYRAGSSYNEQFF | TGTGCCAGTAGTTACAGGGCCGGGAGCTCCTACAATGAGCAGTTCTTC
TRBJ2-2 | TRBV9 | - | - | CASSLSTTSGELFF | TGTGCCAGCAGCCTTTCGACTACTTCCGGGGAGCTGTTTTTT
TRBJ2-7 | TRBV7-2 | - | TRBD2 | CASSFWGTSGREQYF | TGTGCCAGCAGCTTTTGGGGGACTAGCGGGAGGGAGCAGTACTTC
TRBJ2-3 | TRBV5-4 | - | TRBD2 | CASSNRLAGVSDTQYF | TGTGCCAGCAGCAACCGACTAGCGGGAGTGTCAGATACGCAGTATTTT
TRBJ2-7 | TRBV7-9 | - | TRBD1 | CASSPGGQGNHEQYF | TGTGCCAGCAGCCCGGGGGGACAGGGGAACCACGAGCAGTACTTC
TRBJ2-1 | TRBV6-5 | - | TRBD2 | CASRPLASGSNEQFF | TGTGCCAGCAGACCCTTGGCTAGCGGGAGCAATGAGCAGTTCTTC
TRBJ1-1 | TRBV5-1 | - | - | CASSLEGGGNTEAFF | TGCGCCAGCAGCTTGGAAGGGGGTGGGAACACTGAAGCTTTCTTT
TRBJ2-1 | TRBV11-3 | - | - | CASSAGRDEQFF | TGTGCCAGCTCGGCAGGCAGAGATGAGCAGTTCTTC
TRBJ1-1 | TRBV2 | - | - | CASSEDGGDRTEAFF | TGTGCCAGCAGTGAAGATGGAGGGGATCGGACTGAAGCTTTCTTT
TRBJ1-2 | TRBV27 | - | - | CASSSRDPNYGYTF | TGTGCCAGCAGTTCAAGGGACCCGAACTATGGCTACACCTTC
TRBJ1-2 | TRBV5-8 | - | - | CASSAGQLRGYTF | TGTGCCAGCAGCGCCGGACAGCTTAGGGGCTACACCTTC
TRBJ1-3 | TRBV5-8 | once | - | CASSLGDTIYF | TGTGCCAGCAGCCTGGGGGACACCATATATTTT
TRBJ2-7 | TRBV29-1 | few | TRBD2 | CSVKGRAGLSSYEQYF | TGCAGCGTCAAGGGGAGGGCGGGCCTGAGCTCCTACGAGCAGTACTTC
TRBJ2-3 | TRBV30 | - | TRBD2 | CAWSVAREDFSTDTQYF | TGTGCCTGGAGTGTAGCGCGGGAGGACTTTAGCACAGATACGCAGTATTTT
TRBJ2-1 | TRBV5-8 | - | TRBD2 | CASSPPSGRIRSEQFF | TGTGCCAGCAGCCCTCCCAGCGGGAGAATTAGGAGTGAGCAGTTCTTC
TRBJ2-3 | TRBV5-1 | once | - | CASSLRERDTQYF | TGCGCCAGCAGCTTGCGGGAGAGGGATACGCAGTATTTT
TRBJ2-1 | TRBV2 | - | TRBD2 | CASCPTSGRLNEQFF | TGTGCCAGCTGCCCAACTAGCGGGAGACTCAATGAGCAGTTCTTC
TRBJ1-2 | TRBV6-1 | - | - | CASRATLGSNGYTF | TGTGCCAGCAGAGCGACCCTCGGGTCTAATGGCTACACCTTC
TRBJ2-7 | TRBV28 | - | TRBD2 | CASSRRARLAGGPSYEQYF | TGTGCCAGCAGCCGAAGGGCGCGGCTAGCGGGAGGGCCCTCCTACGAGCAGTACTTC